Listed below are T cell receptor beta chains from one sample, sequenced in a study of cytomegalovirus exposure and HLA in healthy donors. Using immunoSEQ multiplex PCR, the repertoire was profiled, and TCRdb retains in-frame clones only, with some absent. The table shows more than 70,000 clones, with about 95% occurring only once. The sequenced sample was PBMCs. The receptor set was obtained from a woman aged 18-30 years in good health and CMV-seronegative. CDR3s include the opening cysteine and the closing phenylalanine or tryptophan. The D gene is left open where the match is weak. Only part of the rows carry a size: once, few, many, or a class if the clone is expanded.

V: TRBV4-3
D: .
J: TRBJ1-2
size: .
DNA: TGCGCCAGCAGCCAAGACAGGCCTTTGAGCTATGGCTACACCTTC
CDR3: CASSQDRPLSYGYTF

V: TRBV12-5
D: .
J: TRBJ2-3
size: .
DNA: TGTGCTAGTGGTTTGGTAAAGTCGTCCCAGGATAAGCCAGATACGCAGTATTTT
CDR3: CASGLVKSSQDKPDTQYF

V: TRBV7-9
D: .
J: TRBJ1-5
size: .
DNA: TGTGCCAGCAGCTTAGGGACGGACAAGAGCAATCAGCCCCAGCATTTT
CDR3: CASSLGTDKSNQPQHF

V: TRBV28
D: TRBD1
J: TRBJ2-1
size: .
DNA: TGTGCCAGCATCTCGCAGGGGGCTAAGTTCTTC
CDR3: CASISQGAKFF

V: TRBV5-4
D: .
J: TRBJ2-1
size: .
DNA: TGTGCCAGCAGCTCTAGAAGCCGCGATGAGCAGTTCTTC
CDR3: CASSSRSRDEQFF

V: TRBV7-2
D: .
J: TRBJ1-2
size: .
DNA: TGTGCCAGCAGCTATGGAGGGGGGGCGGATGGCTACACCTTC
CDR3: CASSYGGGADGYTF

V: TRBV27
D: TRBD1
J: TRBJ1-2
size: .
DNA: TGTGCCAGCAGGACAGGGACCTCAGGATATGGCTACACCTTC
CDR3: CASRTGTSGYGYTF

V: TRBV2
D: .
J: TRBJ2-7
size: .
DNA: TGTGCCAGCGTTAGCTACGAGCAGTACTTC
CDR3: CASVSYEQYF

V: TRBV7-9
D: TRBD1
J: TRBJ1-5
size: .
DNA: TGTGCCAGCAGCACCGGACAGGGAGGGACCGATCAGCCCCAGCATTTT
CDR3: CASSTGQGGTDQPQHF

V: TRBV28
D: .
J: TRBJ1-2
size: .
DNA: TGTGCCAGCAGTTTTGTCCCAGTCAACTATGGCTACACCTTC
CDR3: CASSFVPVNYGYTF

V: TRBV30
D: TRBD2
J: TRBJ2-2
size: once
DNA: TGTGCCTGGAGTGTTCTAGCGGAAAACACCGGGGAGCTGTTTTTT
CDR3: CAWSVLAENTGELFF

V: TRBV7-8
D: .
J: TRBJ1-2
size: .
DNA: TGTGCCAGCACCCCAGAAGTTAACTATGGCTACACCTTC
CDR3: CASTPEVNYGYTF

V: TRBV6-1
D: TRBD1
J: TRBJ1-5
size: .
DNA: TGTGCCAGCAGTGGGGGGACAGGGGGTCTAGGAAATAGCAATCAGCCCCAGCATTTT
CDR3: CASSGGTGGLGNSNQPQHF

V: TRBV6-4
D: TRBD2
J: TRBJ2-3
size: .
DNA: TGTGCCAGCAGTGAGACTAGCGGGGGGGCAGATACGCAGTATTTT
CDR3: CASSETSGGADTQYF

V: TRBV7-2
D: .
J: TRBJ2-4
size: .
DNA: TGTGCCAGCAGCTCCCCGACGGGGGGCCCGAGTGACATTCAGTACTTC
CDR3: CASSSPTGGPSDIQYF

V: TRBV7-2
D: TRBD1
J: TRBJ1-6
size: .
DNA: TGTGCCAGCAGCCCGTGGGACAGTTATAATTCACCCCTCCACTTT
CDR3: CASSPWDSYNSPLHF

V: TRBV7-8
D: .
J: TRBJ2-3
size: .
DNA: TGTGCCAGCAGCTCCCGGAGGGACACAGATACGCAGTATTTT
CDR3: CASSSRRDTDTQYF

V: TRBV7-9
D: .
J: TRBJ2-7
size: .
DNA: TGTGCCAGCAGCTCGTCAGGGAGGCCTACGAGGGACGAGCAGTACTTC
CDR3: CASSSSGRPTRDEQYF

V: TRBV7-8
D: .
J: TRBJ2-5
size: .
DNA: TGTGCCAGCAGCTTTAGAGGGTACCAAGAGACCCAGTACTTC
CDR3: CASSFRGYQETQYF

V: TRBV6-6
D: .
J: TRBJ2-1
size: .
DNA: TGTGCCAGCGGGTCCCGGAGCTTAGGATTTAATGAGCAGTTCTTC
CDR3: CASGSRSLGFNEQFF

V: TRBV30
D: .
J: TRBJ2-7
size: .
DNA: TGTGCCTGGAGTCGGGGTCAATACGAGCAGTACTTC
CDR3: CAWSRGQYEQYF

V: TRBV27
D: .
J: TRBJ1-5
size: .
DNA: TGTGCCAGCAGTTTAGGAGGGAACAATCAGCCCCAGCATTTT
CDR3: CASSLGGNNQPQHF

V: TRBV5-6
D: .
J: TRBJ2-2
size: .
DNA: TGTGCCAGCAGCTCGTGGAACACCGGGGAGCTGTTTTTT
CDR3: CASSSWNTGELFF

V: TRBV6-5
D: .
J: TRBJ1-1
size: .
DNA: TGTGCCAGCAGGGCAGGGCGGAACACTGAAGCTTTCTTT
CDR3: CASRAGRNTEAFF

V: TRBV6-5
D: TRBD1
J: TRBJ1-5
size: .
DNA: TGTGCCAGCAGTTCAACCGGGACAGCTAGCAATCAGCCCCAGCATTTT
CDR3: CASSSTGTASNQPQHF

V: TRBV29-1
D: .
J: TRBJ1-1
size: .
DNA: TGCAGCGCAAGAGAGAACACTGAAGCTTTCTTT
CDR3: CSARENTEAFF

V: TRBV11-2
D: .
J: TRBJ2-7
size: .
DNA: TGTGCCAGCAGCCCCACGGGTGTCAGGGCCTACGAGCAGTACTTC
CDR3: CASSPTGVRAYEQYF

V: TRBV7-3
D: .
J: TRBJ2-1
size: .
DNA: TGTGCCAGCAGCTTAGCTCCGGGAGAGGGCCATGAGCAGTTCTTC
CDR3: CASSLAPGEGHEQFF

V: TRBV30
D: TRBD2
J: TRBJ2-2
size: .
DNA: TGTGCCTGGAGTGAGTTAGCGGGAGTGAGCGGGGAGCTGTTTTTT
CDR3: CAWSELAGVSGELFF

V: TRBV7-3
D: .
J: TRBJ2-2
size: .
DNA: TGTGCCAGCAGCTCAACAGGGAGCCCGAACACCGGGGAGCTGTTTTTT
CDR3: CASSSTGSPNTGELFF

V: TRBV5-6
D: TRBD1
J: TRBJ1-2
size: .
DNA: TGTGCCAGCAGCTTGGACAGGGGCTATGGCTACACCTTC
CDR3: CASSLDRGYGYTF

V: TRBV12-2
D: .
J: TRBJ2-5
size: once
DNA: TGTGCAAGTCGCTTGGACAGGTGGGAGACCCAGTACTTC
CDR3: CASRLDRWETQYF

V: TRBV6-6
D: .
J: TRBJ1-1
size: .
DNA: TGTGCCAGCAGCCTACAAGAGGGCCGGGGGGCTTTCTTT
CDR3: CASSLQEGRGAFF

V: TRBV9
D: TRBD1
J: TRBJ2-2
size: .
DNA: TGTGCCAGCAACAGGGGGCTTGGGGAGCTGTTTTTT
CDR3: CASNRGLGELFF

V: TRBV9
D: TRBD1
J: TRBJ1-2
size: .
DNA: TGTGCCAGCAGCGACGGGACAGCCACTACCGGCTACACCTTC
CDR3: CASSDGTATTGYTF

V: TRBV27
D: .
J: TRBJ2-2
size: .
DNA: TGTGCCAGCAGTTTATCCACAGGGTCAAACACCGGGGAGCTGTTTTTT
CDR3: CASSLSTGSNTGELFF

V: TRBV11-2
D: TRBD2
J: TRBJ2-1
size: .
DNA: TGTGCCAGCAGCTTAGACATATATCCTAGCGGGGGTGGGAATGAGCAGTTCTTC
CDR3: CASSLDIYPSGGGNEQFF

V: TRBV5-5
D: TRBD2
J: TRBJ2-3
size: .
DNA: TGTGCCAGCAGCTCAGCCGGGACTAAATTCACAGATACGCAGTATTTT
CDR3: CASSSAGTKFTDTQYF

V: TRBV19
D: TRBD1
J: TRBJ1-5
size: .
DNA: TGTGCCAGTGGACAGGGATATAGCAATCAGCCCCAGCATTTT
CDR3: CASGQGYSNQPQHF

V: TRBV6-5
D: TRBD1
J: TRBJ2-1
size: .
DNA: TGTGCCAGCAGAATTACAGGGGGCGGAGGCAATGAGCAGTTCTTC
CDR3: CASRITGGGGNEQFF

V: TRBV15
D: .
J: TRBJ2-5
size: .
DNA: TGTGCCACCAGCAGAGGGCCCCAGGCCCAGTACTTC
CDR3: CATSRGPQAQYF

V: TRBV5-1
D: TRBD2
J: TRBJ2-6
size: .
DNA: TGCGCCAGCGGCGATACTAGCGGGGGGCCGGGTGGGGCCAACGTCCTGACTTTC
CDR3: CASGDTSGGPGGANVLTF

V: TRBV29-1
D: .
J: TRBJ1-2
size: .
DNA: TGCAGCGTTGAACAGGGGAGTGGCTACACCTTC
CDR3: CSVEQGSGYTF

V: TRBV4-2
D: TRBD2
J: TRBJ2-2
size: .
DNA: TGTGCCAGCAGCTCCCCGGGACTACCGAACACCGGGGAGCTGTTTTTT
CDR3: CASSSPGLPNTGELFF

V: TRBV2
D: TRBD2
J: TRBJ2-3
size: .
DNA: TGTGCCAGCAGCCCTAGCGGGGTTTCAGATACGCAGTATTTT
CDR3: CASSPSGVSDTQYF

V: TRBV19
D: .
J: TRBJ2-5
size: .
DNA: TGTGCCAGTAACCAGGGGGGCCAAGAGACCCAGTACTTC
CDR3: CASNQGGQETQYF

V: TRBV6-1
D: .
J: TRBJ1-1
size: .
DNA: TGTGCCACCAGAGGCGGGACTGAAGCTTTCTTT
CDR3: CATRGGTEAFF

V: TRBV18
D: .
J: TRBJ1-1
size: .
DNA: TGTGCCAGCTCACCCCCAGAGAACACTGAAGCTTTCTTT
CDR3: CASSPPENTEAFF

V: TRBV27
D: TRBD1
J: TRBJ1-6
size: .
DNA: TGTGCCAGCAGTCCGTGGACAGGGGTGGTTTCACCCCTCCACTTT
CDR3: CASSPWTGVVSPLHF

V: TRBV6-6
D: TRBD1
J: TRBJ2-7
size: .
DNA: TGTGCCAGCAGCTCCAACGACAGGGGACCCTACGAGCAGTACTTC
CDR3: CASSSNDRGPYEQYF

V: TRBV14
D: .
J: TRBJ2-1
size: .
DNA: TGTGCCAGCAGCCAAGGCGGCTCGAGCTACTACAATGAGCAGTTCTTC
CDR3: CASSQGGSSYYNEQFF

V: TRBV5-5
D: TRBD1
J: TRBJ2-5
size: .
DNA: TGTGCCAGCAGCTCACAGGGGATGGAAGAGACCCAGTACTTC
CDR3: CASSSQGMEETQYF

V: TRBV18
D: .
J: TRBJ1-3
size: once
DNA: TGTGCCAGCTCACTATACACTTCCGGGAGCTCTGGAAACACCATATATTTT
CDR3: CASSLYTSGSSGNTIYF

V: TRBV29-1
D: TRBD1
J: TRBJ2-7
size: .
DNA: TGCAGCGCACGGGACAGGATGACCTACGAGCAGTACTTC
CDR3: CSARDRMTYEQYF

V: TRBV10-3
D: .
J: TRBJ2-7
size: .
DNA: TGTGCCATCAGTGATGGAGAATTCTCCTACGAGCAGTACTTC
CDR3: CAISDGEFSYEQYF